The entry below gives a single T cell receptor beta chain sequence along with its context. Antigen specificity is unknown. V dropped 0 bases and J dropped 2; count of bases not matched to a gene: 5. Germline loops: CDR1 MGHRA, CDR2 YSYEKL. The CDR3 contains 16 residues. Some clones are missing from TCRdb's copy, which holds only in-frame ones; the method was immunoSEQ multiplex PCR. The repertoire holds roughly 890,000 clones, with roughly 92% as singletons. The sample belongs to a study of shared clonotypes between healthy human individuals. Study-wide findings and caveats: Lower generation probabilities were found for non-shared clonotypes than for those shared by all four donors. Between a handful of donors, naive CD4 clonotypes were shared at a level of about 5%.

CD45RO-negative cells were positively selected for CCR7, leaving out terminally differentiated effector memory CD45RA+ cells. The V call is TRBV4-1, the J call TRBJ2-3; TRBD2 matches at 7 bases. Sequencing was carried out using naive CD8+ T cells sorted from blood. The sequence was collected from a man aged 30-40 years in good health. The CDR3 bases are TGCGCCAGCAGCCAAGATTTGCGGGGGTTCACAGATACGCAGTATTTT. It codes for CASSQDLRGFTDTQYF.